The source of this TCR beta chain is a study of T-cell reconstitution after alpha-beta-depleted transplantation in children. Whole-study findings and limits: The origin of alpha-beta T cells about two months after transplant was reportedly several hundred expanded graft clones. T-cell counts and diversity at one year post-transplant came mainly from newly produced T cells. Diversity of TCRbeta at day 60 was high in some patients, arising from surviving recipient T cells and thymic progenitors.

Germline CDR1 reads DFQATT; CDR2 reads SNEGSKA (reference sequence). The CDR3 loop spans 13 amino acids. V shed 6 bases and J 6 bases; nucleotides not matched to a gene: 3. Preparation of the TCRbeta library used unique molecular identifiers. TCRdb independently ran MiXCR on the PCR reads; one entry per CDR3 protein. The sample carries 450,000 to 550,000 distinct CDR3 sequences, about 10% recorded once. Concerning this clonotype itself: Its matching antigen is unknown.

The receptor was derived from a female patient between 2 and 15 years old who had a stem cell transplant for aplastic anemia, so the T cells may come from the graft donor. This specimen was PBMCs, mostly from graft donor cells, taken 180 days after TCRalphabeta/CD19-depleted stem cell transplant. The chain employs TRBV20-1 and TRBJ2-2; 11 bases match TRBD1. CDR3 bases: TGCAGTGCGGGGGGACAGGGGGCCGGGGAGCTGTTTTTT. It translates to CSAGGQGAGELFF.